The 10 T cell receptor beta chains below come from one sample, sequenced in a study of T cells in Graves' hyperthyroidism and ophthalmopathy. Researchers amplified the TCR beta CDR3 regions from RNA transcripts. Initially, a first-round RT-PCR of the TCR CDR3 employed the HTBI primer set. TCRdb re-derived calls from the multiplex PCR reads in MiXCR, one entry per CDR3 protein. The data contain about 680,000 distinct CDR3 sequences, about a third of them singletons. Sequencing was carried out using blood. These receptor sequences come from a woman in her thirties or forties with Graves' hyperthyroidism.

The table lists this clonotype with a few counts. This chain links TRBV20-1 with TRBJ1-1; 11 bases line up with TRBD1. Germline CDR1 and CDR2: DFQATT and SNEGSKA (reference sequence). The CDR3 is 14 residues long. The J segment lost 3 bases and the V segment lost 4 bases, leaving 4 bases of the junction unmatched. The CDR3 loop reads CSATGTGGYTEAFF. Here the CDR3 DNA reads TGCAGTGCTACTGGGACAGGGGGTTACACTGAAGCTTTCTTT.

V gene TRBV6-6 combines with J gene TRBJ1-2, with 7 bases that match TRBD1. Germline CDR1 MNHNY, CDR2 SVGAGI (reference sequence). The V gene end was trimmed by 5 bases and the J gene end by 2 bases; junction bases not matched to a gene: 5. The CDR3 extends over 14 amino acids. CDR3 sequence: CASSNRQGNYGYTF. The CDR3, as DNA: TGTGCCAGCAGTAACAGACAGGGAAACTATGGCTACACCTTC.

V usage is TRBV6-5 and J usage is TRBJ1-6, with D uncertain. From germline, CDR1 is MNHEY and CDR2 SVGAGI. The CDR3 covers 16 residues. V lost 2 bases and J 0 bases, leaving 8 bases between the germline ends. The CDR3 loop is CASSYSSRSYNSPLHF. DNA of the CDR3: TGTGCCAGCAGTTACAGCTCTCGCTCCTATAATTCACCCCTCCACTTT.

This clonotype showed up just a few times. This sequence joins TRBV27 and TRBJ2-5; tentatively, D is TRBD2 (7 bases). There are 13 residues in the CDR3. Trimming removed 8 bases from V and 2 bases from J, with 12 bases in between. Germline V CDR1 and CDR2: MNHEY, SMNVEV (reference sequence). The CDR3 here is CASQGGGQETQYF. DNA for the CDR3: TGTGCCAGCCAGGGAGGGGGGCAAGAGACCCAGTACTTC.

The sample holds many counts of this clonotype. The chain is built from TRBV5-6 and TRBJ2-5; D is unresolved. The germline V gene has CDR1 SGHDT and CDR2 YYEEEE. V shed 0 bases and J shed 2 bases, with 8 bases lying between them. This CDR3 spans 14 amino acids. CDR3 sequence: CASSLARRQETQYF. The CDR3 region has the DNA TGTGCCAGCAGCTTGGCCCGGCGGCAAGAGACCCAGTACTTC.

This clonotype was counted ten times or more. The chain employs TRBV7-2 and TRBJ2-7; D is undetermined. This CDR3 is 12 amino acids long. Germline V gene data show CDR1 as SGHTA and CDR2 as FQGNSA. V lost 6 bases and J lost 0, with 6 bases in between. CDR3 in DNA: TGTGCCAGCAGGGCCAACTCCTACGAGCAGTACTTC. Translated: CASRANSYEQYF.

This chain links TRBV6-5 with TRBJ1-2; 7 bases align to TRBD1. V shed 8 bases, J shed 4 bases, and the junction held 7 bases outside the gene matches. This CDR3 is built from 13 residues. From germline, CDR1 is MNHEY and CDR2 SVGAGI. The CDR3 nucleotides are TGTGCCAGCTCGCCTTGGGACAGCTATGGCTACACCTTC. This gives the protein CASSPWDSYGYTF.

The sample holds a few counts of this clonotype. The V and J genes are TRBV6-5 and TRBJ1-1, with TRBD1 identical over 8 bases. CDR3 length equals 16 residues. The germline V gene encodes CDR1 MNHEY and CDR2 SVGAGI. Losses at the gene ends were 5 bases for V and 3 bases for J; bases not matched to a gene: 11. The CDR3 protein is CASSPEDRALDTEAFF. The CDR3 DNA reads as TGTGCCAGCAGTCCAGAGGACAGGGCCCTGGACACTGAAGCTTTCTTT.

This clonotype was counted many times. The rearrangement links TRBV7-2 to TRBJ1-1; tentative D call: TRBD1 (5 bases). The CDR3 loop spans 13 amino acids. The V gene lost 5 bases and the J gene lost 5 bases, with 12 bases spanning the gap. Per the germline V gene, CDR1 is SGHTA and CDR2 is FQGNSA. DNA for the CDR3: TGTGCCAGCAGCCCCCAGGGTCTGACTGAAGCTTTCTTT. As protein: CASSPQGLTEAFF.

This clonotype was counted between two and nine times. J is TRBJ2-5 and V is TRBV20-1, with a tentative D call TRBD1 (5 bases). The CDR3 is 14 residues long. V gave up 2 bases and J gave up 1 base, with 11 bases separating them. CDR1 is DFQATT and CDR2 is SNEGSKA in the germline V gene (reference sequence). The CDR3: CSARTGPPQETQYF. In DNA, the CDR3 is TGCAGTGCTAGAACAGGTCCCCCCCAAGAGACCCAGTACTTC.